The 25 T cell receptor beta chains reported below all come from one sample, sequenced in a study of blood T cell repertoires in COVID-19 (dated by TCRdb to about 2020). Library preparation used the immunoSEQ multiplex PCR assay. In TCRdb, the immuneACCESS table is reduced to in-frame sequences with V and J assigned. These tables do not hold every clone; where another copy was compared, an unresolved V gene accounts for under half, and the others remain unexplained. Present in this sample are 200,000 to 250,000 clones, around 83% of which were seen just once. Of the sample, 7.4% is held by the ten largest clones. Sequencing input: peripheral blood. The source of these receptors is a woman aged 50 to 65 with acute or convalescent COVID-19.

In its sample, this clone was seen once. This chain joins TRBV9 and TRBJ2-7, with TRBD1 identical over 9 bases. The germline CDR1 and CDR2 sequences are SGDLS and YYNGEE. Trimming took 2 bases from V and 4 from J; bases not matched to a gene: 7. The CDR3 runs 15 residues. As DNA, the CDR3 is TGTGCCAGCAGCGTGGCTTCCGGGACAGGGTACGAGCAGTACTTC. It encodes CASSVASGTGYEQYF.

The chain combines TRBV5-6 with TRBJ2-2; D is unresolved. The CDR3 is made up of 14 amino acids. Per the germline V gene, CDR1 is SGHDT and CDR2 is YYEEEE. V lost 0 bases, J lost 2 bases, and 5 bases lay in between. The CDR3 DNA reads TGTGCCAGCAGCTTGGTTTATAACACCGGGGAGCTGTTTTTT. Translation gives CASSLVYNTGELFF.

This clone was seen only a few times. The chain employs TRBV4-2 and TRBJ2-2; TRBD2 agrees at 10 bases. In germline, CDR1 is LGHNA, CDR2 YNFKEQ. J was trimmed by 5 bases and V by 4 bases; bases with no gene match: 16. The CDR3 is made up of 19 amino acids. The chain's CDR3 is CASSRDSPPSGRYTGELFF. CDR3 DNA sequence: TGTGCCAGCAGCCGGGACAGTCCGCCTAGCGGGAGATATACCGGGGAGCTGTTTTTT.

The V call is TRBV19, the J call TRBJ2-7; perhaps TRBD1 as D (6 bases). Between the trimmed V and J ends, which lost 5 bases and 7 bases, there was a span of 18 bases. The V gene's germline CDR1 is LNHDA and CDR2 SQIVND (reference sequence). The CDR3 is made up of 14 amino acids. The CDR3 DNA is TGTGCCAGTAGTTCCGGTCAGGGGCTGGGGGAGCAGTACTTC. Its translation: CASSSGQGLGEQYF. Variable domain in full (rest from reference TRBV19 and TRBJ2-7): DGGITQSPKYLFRKEGQNVTLSCEQNLNHDAMYWYRQDPGQGLRLIYYSQIVNDFQKGDIAEGYSVSREKKESFPLTVTSAQKNPTAFYLCASSSGQGLGEQYFGPGTRLTVT.

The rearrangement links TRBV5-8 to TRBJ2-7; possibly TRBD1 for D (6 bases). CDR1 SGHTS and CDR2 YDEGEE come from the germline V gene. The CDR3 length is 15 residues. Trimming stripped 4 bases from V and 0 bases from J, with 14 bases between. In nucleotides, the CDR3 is TGTGCCAGCAGCCTGTGGGGGCTAAGCTCCTACGAGCAGTACTTC. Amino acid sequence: CASSLWGLSSYEQYF. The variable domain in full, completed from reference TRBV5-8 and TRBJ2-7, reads EAGVTQSPTHLIKTRGQQATLRCSPISGHTSVYWYQQALGLGLQFLLWYDEGEERNRGNFPPRFSGRQFPNYSSELNVNALELEDSALYLCASSLWGLSSYEQYFGPGTRLTVT.

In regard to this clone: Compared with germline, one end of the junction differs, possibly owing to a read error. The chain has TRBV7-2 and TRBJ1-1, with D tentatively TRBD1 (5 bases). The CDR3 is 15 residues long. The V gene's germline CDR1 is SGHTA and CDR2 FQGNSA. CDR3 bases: TGTGCCAGCACCTTAAGCCCAGGGTTGAACACTGAAGCTTTCTTT. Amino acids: CASTLSPGLNTEAFF.

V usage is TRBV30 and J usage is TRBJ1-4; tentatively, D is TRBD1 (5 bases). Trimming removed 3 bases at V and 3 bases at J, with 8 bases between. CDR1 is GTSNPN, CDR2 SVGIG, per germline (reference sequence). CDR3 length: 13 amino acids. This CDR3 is CAWSTGANEKLFF. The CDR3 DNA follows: TGTGCCTGGAGCACGGGGGCTAATGAAAAACTGTTTTTT.

The CDR3, as DNA: TGTGCCAGTAGTAGCGGGACGGGCACCGGGGAGCTGTTTTTT. It encodes CASSSGTGTGELFF. The chain links TRBV19 to TRBJ2-2; possible D gene TRBD2, 6 bases. There are 14 residues in the CDR3. V gave up 4 bases and J gave up 4 bases, with 10 bases separating them. The germline CDR1 and CDR2 sequences are LNHDA and SQIVND (reference sequence).

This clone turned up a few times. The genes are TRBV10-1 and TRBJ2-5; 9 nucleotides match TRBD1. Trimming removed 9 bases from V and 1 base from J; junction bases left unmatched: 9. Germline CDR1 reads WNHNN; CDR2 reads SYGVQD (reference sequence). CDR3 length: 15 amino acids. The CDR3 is CARRPRDRVQETQYF. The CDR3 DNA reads TGCGCCAGAAGACCCCGGGACAGGGTCCAAGAGACCCAGTACTTC.

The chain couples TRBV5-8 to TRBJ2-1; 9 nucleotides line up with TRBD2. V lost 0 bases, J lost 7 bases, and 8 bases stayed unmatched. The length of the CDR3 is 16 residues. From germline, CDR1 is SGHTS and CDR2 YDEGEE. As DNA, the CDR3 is TGTGCCAGCAGCTTGGGTCGGCTAGCGGGAATAAATGAGCAGTTCTTC. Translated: CASSLGRLAGINEQFF. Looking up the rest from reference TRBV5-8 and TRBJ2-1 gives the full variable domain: EAGVTQSPTHLIKTRGQQATLRCSPISGHTSVYWYQQALGLGLQFLLWYDEGEERNRGNFPPRFSGRQFPNYSSELNVNALELEDSALYLCASSLGRLAGINEQFFGPGTRLTVL.

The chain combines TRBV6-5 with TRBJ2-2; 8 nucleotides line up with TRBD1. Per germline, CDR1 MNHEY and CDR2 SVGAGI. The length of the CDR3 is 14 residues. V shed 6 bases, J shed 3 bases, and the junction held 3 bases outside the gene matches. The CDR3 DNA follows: TGTGCCAGCAGGTCACAGGGGGACACCGGGGAGCTGTTTTTT. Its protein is CASRSQGDTGELFF.

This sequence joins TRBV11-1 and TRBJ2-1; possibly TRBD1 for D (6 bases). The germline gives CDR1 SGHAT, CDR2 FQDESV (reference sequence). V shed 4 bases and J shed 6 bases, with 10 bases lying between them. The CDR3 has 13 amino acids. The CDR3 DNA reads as TGTGCCAGCAGCTATGGCAGGGGCAATGAGCAGTTCTTC. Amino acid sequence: CASSYGRGNEQFF.

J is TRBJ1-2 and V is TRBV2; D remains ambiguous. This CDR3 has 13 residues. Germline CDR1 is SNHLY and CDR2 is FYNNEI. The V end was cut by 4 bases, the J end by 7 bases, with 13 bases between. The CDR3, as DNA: TGTGCCAGCAGTGTGGGCCCCTCCTCTGGCTACACCTTC. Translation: CASSVGPSSGYTF.

CDR3 region: CASKRQFSGNTIYF. CDR3 sequence (DNA): TGTGCCAGCAAGAGACAGTTCTCTGGAAACACCATATATTTT. The chain joins TRBV6-5 to TRBJ1-3; D is perhaps TRBD1 (5 bases). V dropped 7 bases and J dropped 0 bases, with 10 bases sitting between them. Germline assignment: CDR1 MNHEY and CDR2 SVGAGI. The CDR3 runs to 14 residues.

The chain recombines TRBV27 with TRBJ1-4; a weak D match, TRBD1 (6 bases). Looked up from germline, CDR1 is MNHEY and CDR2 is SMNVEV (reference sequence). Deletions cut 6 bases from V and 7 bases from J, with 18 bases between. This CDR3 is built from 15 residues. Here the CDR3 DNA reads TGTGCCAGCAGGGGGCGGGGGCAGGATCCTGAAAAACTGTTTTTT. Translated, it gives CASRGRGQDPEKLFF.

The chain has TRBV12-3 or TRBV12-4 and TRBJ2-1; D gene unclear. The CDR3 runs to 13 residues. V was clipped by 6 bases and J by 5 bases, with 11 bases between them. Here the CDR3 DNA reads TGTGCCAGCAGCTACGGGTTCAACAATGAGCAGTTCTTC. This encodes CASSYGFNNEQFF.

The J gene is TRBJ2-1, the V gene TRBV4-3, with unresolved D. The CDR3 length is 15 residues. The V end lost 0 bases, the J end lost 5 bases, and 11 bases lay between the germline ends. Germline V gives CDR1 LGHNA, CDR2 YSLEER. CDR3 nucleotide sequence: TGCGCCAGCAGCCAAGACCGGGTCCAAGACAATGAGCAGTTCTTC. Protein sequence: CASSQDRVQDNEQFF.

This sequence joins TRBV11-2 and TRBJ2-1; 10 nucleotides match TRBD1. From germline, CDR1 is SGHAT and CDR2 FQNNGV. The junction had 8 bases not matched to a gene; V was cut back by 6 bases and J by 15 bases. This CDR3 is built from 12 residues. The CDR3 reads CASRHTGTGVFF. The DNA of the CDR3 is TGTGCCAGCAGACATACCGGGACAGGGGTGTTCTTC.

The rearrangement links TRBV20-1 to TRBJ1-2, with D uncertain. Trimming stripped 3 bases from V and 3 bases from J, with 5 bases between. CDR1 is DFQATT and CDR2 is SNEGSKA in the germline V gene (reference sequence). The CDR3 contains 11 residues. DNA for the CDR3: TGCAGTGCTAGTAGCCACTATGGCTACACCTTC. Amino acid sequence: CSASSHYGYTF.

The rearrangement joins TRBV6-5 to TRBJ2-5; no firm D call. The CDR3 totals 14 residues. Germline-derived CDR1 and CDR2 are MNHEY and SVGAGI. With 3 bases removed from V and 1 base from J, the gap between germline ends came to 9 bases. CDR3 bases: TGTGCCAGCAGTTATTCAGAGGCCCAAGAGACCCAGTACTTC. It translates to CASSYSEAQETQYF.

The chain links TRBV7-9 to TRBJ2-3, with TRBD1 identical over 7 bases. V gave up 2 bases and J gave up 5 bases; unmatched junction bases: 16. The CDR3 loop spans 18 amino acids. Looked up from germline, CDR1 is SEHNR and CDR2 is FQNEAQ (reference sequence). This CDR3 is CASSLIDHRGALGDTQYF. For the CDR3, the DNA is TGTGCCAGCAGCTTAATAGATCACAGGGGAGCATTAGGAGATACGCAGTATTTT.

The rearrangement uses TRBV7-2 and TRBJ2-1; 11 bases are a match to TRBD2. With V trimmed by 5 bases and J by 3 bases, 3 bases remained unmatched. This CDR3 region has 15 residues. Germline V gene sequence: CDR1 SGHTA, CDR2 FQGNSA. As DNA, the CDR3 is TGTGCCAGCAGCGTAACTAGCGGGGGCTACAATGAGCAGTTCTTC. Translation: CASSVTSGGYNEQFF. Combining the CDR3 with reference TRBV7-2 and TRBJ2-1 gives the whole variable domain GAGVSQSPSNKVTEKGKDVELRCDPISGHTALYWYRQSLGQGLEFLIYFQGNSAPDKSGLPSDRFSAERTGGSVSTLTIQRTQQEDSAVYLCASSVTSGGYNEQFFGPGTRLTVL.

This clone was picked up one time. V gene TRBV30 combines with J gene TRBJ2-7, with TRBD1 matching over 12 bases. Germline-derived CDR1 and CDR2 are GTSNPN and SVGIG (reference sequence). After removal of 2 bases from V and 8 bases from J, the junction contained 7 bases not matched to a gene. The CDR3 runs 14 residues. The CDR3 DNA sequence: TGTGCCTGGAGTTTAGGGACAGGGGGCGCCAAGCAGTACTTC. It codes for CAWSLGTGGAKQYF. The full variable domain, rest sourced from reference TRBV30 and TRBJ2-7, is SQTIHQWPATLVQPVGSPLSLECTVEGTSNPNLYWYRQAAGRGLQLLFYSVGIGQISSEVPQNLSASRPQDRQFILSSKKLLLSDSGFYLCAWSLGTGGAKQYFGPGTRLTVT.

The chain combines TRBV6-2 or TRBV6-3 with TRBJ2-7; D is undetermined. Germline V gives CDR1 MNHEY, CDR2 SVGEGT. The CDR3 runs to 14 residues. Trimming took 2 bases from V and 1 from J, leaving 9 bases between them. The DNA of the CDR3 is TGTGCCAGCAGTTACCGCGCGTCTTCCTACGAGCAGTACTTC. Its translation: CASSYRASSYEQYF.

CDR3 nucleotides: TGTGCCAGCAGTTTGGGGGGACAGGGGAGAACTGAAGCTTTCTTT. This encodes CASSLGGQGRTEAFF. This sequence joins TRBV28 and TRBJ1-1; 10 nucleotides agree with TRBD1. This CDR3 spans 15 amino acids. Losses at the gene ends were 3 bases for V and 5 bases for J; bases not matched to a gene: 6. CDR1 and CDR2 (germline): MDHEN, SYDVKM.